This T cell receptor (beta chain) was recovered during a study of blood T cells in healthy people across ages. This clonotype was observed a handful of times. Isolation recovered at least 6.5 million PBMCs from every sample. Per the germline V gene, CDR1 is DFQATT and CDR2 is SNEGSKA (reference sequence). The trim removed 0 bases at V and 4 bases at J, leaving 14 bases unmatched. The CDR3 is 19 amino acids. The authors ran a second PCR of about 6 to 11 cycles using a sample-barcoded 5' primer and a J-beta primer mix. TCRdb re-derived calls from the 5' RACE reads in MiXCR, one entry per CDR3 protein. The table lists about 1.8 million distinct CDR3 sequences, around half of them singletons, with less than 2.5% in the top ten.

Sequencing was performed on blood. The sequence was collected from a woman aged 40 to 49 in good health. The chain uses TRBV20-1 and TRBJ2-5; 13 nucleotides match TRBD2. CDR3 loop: CSARDKGTTSGGARETQYF. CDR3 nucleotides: TGCAGTGCTAGAGATAAGGGGACTACTAGCGGGGGGGCGAGAGAGACCCAGTACTTC.